This T cell receptor beta chain was sequenced for a study of blood T cells in healthy people across ages. Study findings and constraints: Both naive CD4+ cell counts and diversity were greater in long-lived donors than in aged donors. There was a strong correlation between TCR beta diversity and naive T cell percentage.

As regards this clonotype: No antigen is known for it.

The people who gave samples were healthy Caucasians from Russia, aged roughly 6 to 100. Through a sample-barcoded 5' primer and a J-beta primer mix, a second PCR was run for roughly 6 to 12 cycles. TCRdb reprocessed the 5' RACE reads via MiXCR and lists one record per CDR3 protein. Found here are 700,000 to 900,000 distinct CDR3 sequences, about 53% of them singletons; the top ten hold around 41%. V lost 5 bases and J lost 4; bases outside the gene matches: 9. There are 15 residues in the CDR3. Per germline, CDR1 SGHVS and CDR2 FQNEAQ. The chain recombines TRBV7-8 with TRBJ2-3; 7 nucleotides align to TRBD1. This sequence was found in a man older than 75 in good health. Sequencing was performed on blood. CDR3 in amino acids: CASSKQGRKADTQYF. The CDR3 DNA reads TGTGCCAGCAGCAAACAGGGGAGAAAGGCAGATACGCAGTATTTT.